This T cell receptor beta chain was profiled in a study of vaccination and CD4 T cells after COVID-19. Study-wide context: Blood was drawn a median roughly 68 days post second dose, range 14 to 241. The control cultures got either a CEFX pool, an HIV-1 Nef pool, or no peptide at all. General study results and limits: Convalescent patients had a median about 90% of reactive clones appearing only post-vaccination.

An Oncomine TCR Beta short-read assay was used to sequence the DNA from cultured CD4+ T cells. In TCRdb, the PCR reads were re-called with MiXCR into one record per CDR3 protein. The sample holds some 16,000 distinct CDR3 sequences; about 43% are singletons and the top ten take under 8%. Turning to this clonotype: Its antigen is unknown.

Treatment noted: approximately 9-day PBMC culture with coronavirus spike peptide pools or control peptides (ViraFEST assay). CDR3 length: 18 residues. Germline V gene sequence: CDR1 GTSNPN, CDR2 SVGIG (reference sequence). The specimen comprised CD4+ T cells from blood, cultured in vitro, sampled after SARS-CoV-2 vaccination. The V call is TRBV30, the J call TRBJ2-3; 12 nucleotides line up with TRBD2. This TCR was recovered from a human donor who had recovered from COVID-19. The CDR3 sequence is CAGRAGKTTSGRSVTQYF. Here the CDR3 DNA reads TGTGCAGGGAGGGCAGGGAAAACTACTAGCGGGAGGTCGGTTACGCAGTATTTT. Full variable domain (rest looked up from reference TRBV30 and TRBJ2-3): SQTIHQWPATLVQPVGSPLSLECTVEGTSNPNLYWYRQAAGRGLQLLFYSVGIGQISSEVPQNLSASRPQDRQFILSSKKLLLSDSGFYLCAGRAGKTTSGRSVTQYFGPGTRLTVL.